This entry lists 20 T cell receptor beta chains sequenced from one sample in a study of glioma-infiltrating T cells (dated by TCRdb to the mid-2010s). Reads for this sample came from an Illumina MiSeq. TCR alpha and beta CDR3 regions were amplified with the iRepertoire nested amplicon-rescue multiplex PCR (arm-PCR) platform from RNA. The public sequencing data were trimmed at Q25 with fastp and processed into clonotypes with MiXCR by TCRdb, which kept only in-frame beta chains. Rows matching on CDR3 protein sequence are summarized as one entry with the most common DNA and genes. The sample has roughly 100,000 distinct CDR3 sequences on record, 29% of them singletons. The ten biggest clones cover 44% of the sample. The sample consisted of glioma tissue, nonneoplastic brain tissue, or PBMCs (not recorded which). Receptor source: a human donor with low-grade glioma or glioblastoma, undergoing nonglioma brain surgery, or in good health (not recorded which).

With respect to this clonotype: With a much larger clone just one base away, this may be a read error. The genes are TRBV27 and TRBJ2-7; D gene ambiguous. The germline gives CDR1 MNHEY, CDR2 SMNVEV (reference sequence). This CDR3 has 13 residues. The CDR3 DNA sequence: TGTGCCGGCAGTTTAATAGCTCACAACGAGCAGTACTTC. Its translation is CAGSLIAHNEQYF.

As for this clonotype: Just one base apart from a much larger clone, this may be a read error. The chain uses TRBV20-1 and TRBJ2-7; D gene uncertain. Trimming stripped 3 bases from V and 6 bases from J, with 18 bases between. This CDR3 is built from 14 residues. Germline V lookup: CDR1 DFQATT, CDR2 SNEGSKA (reference sequence). CDR3 protein: CSASLLHQVPEQYF. The CDR3 DNA sequence: TGCAGTGCTAGCTTACTCCACCAAGTACCCGAGCAGTACTTC.

This clonotype was recorded many times. This chain connects TRBV20-1 to TRBJ1-3; 9 bases fit TRBD1. The V segment lost 6 bases and the J segment 4 bases; nucleotides outside the gene matches: 10. The CDR3 covers 15 residues. Germline V gene data show CDR1 as DFQATT and CDR2 as SNEGSKA (reference sequence). As DNA, the CDR3 is TGCAGTGCAATATCAGGACAGGGGCGAGGAAACACCATATATTTT. It encodes CSAISGQGRGNTIYF.

There are a few counts of this clonotype. V usage is TRBV18 and J usage is TRBJ1-1, with a weak D call TRBD1 (6 bases). This CDR3 is built from 15 residues. The germline V and J ends were trimmed by 2 bases and 5 bases, with 15 bases remaining between them. CDR1 is KGHSH and CDR2 is LQKENI in the germline V gene. CDR3 sequence reads: CASSPTGSGGTEAFF. DNA of the CDR3: TGTGCCAGCTCACCAACAGGGTCGGGAGGGACTGAAGCTTTCTTT.

This clonotype came up many times. The V call is TRBV24-1, the J call TRBJ2-7; D not resolved. This CDR3 has 13 amino acids. Germline CDR1 and CDR2: KGHDR and SFDVKD. Trimming shortened V by 8 bases and J by 3 bases, and 13 bases separated the two germline ends. CDR3: CATNVPNCYEQYF. In DNA, the CDR3 is TGTGCCACCAATGTACCGAACTGCTACGAGCAGTACTTC.

As regards this clonotype: A much larger clone sits a single nucleotide away, making a read error possible. V is TRBV6-2 or TRBV6-3 and J is TRBJ1-2, with a tentative D call TRBD1 (5 bases). The length of the CDR3 is 18 residues. CDR1 MNHEY and CDR2 SVGEGT come from the germline V gene. The CDR3 loop is CAISPPGLLGAANYGYTF. In nucleotides, the CDR3 is TGTGCCATCAGTCCTCCGGGACTCTTAGGGGCCGCTAACTATGGCTACACCTTC.

A few counts support this clonotype. The chain uses TRBV2 and TRBJ2-1; perhaps TRBD1 as D (6 bases). CDR3 length: 14 amino acids. Germline V CDR1 and CDR2: SNHLY, FYNNEI. The CDR3 is CSSARDISHNEQFF. The CDR3 DNA is TGTTCATCAGCACGGGACATTTCCCACAATGAGCAGTTCTTC.

The chain joins TRBV5-1 to TRBJ2-7; 7 bases map to TRBD2. The ends lost 4 bases at V and 1 base at J; junction bases unmatched: 5. CDR1 is SGHRS, CDR2 YFSETQ, per germline. The CDR3 contains 14 residues. The CDR3 loop reads CASSRGLRSYEQYF. The CDR3 DNA is TGCGCCAGCAGCCGGGGACTACGATCCTACGAGCAGTACTTC.

As for this clonotype: A much bigger clone sits one base away, suggesting this may be a read error. This rearrangement joins TRBV18 to TRBJ2-1; D unclear. V was shortened by 6 bases and J by 8 bases, with 8 bases between the two germline ends. The germline V gene has CDR1 KGHSH and CDR2 LQKENI. The CDR3 consists of 11 residues. For the CDR3, the DNA is TGTGCCAGCTCGTCAGACGATGAGCAGTTCTTC. This gives the protein CASSSDDEQFF.

There are many counts of this clonotype. The CDR3 is CASQGGTSYGYTF. The CDR3 region has the DNA TGTGCCAGCCAGGGGGGAACGAGCTATGGCTACACCTTC. V gene TRBV6-1 combines with J gene TRBJ1-2; 7 nucleotides line up with TRBD1. The CDR3 length is 13 residues. Looked up from germline, CDR1 is MNHNS and CDR2 is SASEGT. Trimming cost V 8 bases and J 4 bases; bases outside gene matches: 7.

The table lists this clonotype with many counts. The gene calls are TRBV2 and TRBJ1-5; D not resolved. V dropped 4 bases and J dropped 2 bases, with 9 bases sitting between them. There are 14 residues in the CDR3. Germline CDR1 SNHLY, CDR2 FYNNEI. CDR3 nucleotide sequence: TGTGCCAGCAGTGCGGAACTGGGCAATCAGCCCCAGCATTTT. Encoded protein: CASSAELGNQPQHF.

Note on this clonotype: This clone may be a read error of a much larger clone one base away. The chain links TRBV4-1 to TRBJ2-1, with D perhaps matching TRBD2 (6 bases). The CDR3 has 13 residues. Germline V gene data show CDR1 as MGHRA and CDR2 as YSYEKL. Trimming left V 6 bases short and J 3 bases short, with 9 bases between. The CDR3 is CASRRGDYNEQFF. The CDR3 coding sequence is TGCGCCAGCAGACGCGGGGACTACAATGAGCAGTTCTTC.

The chain recombines TRBV19 with TRBJ2-3, with D possibly TRBD1 on 5 matching bases. Trimming took 11 bases from V and 0 from J, leaving 18 bases between them. The CDR3 contains 15 residues. Germline CDR1 is LNHDA and CDR2 is SQIVND (reference sequence). The DNA for the CDR3 is TGTGCCCGTTTAATACACTCAGGGAGCACAGATACGCAGTATTTT. Protein product: CARLIHSGSTDTQYF.

In the case of this clonotype: This clone may be a read error of a much larger clone one base away. The rearrangement joins TRBV19 to TRBJ1-5; D call uncertain. CDR3 length equals 16 residues. Germline V gene data show CDR1 as LNHDA and CDR2 as SQIVND (reference sequence). The CDR3 DNA sequence: TGTGCCAGTAGTCCCCCAGAGACCTATAGCAATCACCCCCAGCATTTT. It yields the protein CASSPPETYSNHPQHF.

The chain uses TRBV19 and TRBJ1-1, with a weak D call TRBD1 (5 bases). Trimming took 5 bases from V and 4 from J, leaving 11 bases between them. The CDR3 covers 13 residues. Germline V CDR1 and CDR2: LNHDA, SQIVND (reference sequence). As DNA, the CDR3 is TGTGCCAGTAGTTATGGGGGAAGCACTGAAGCTTTCTTT. Translating gives CASSYGGSTEAFF.

This clonotype was observed once. One end of the junction varies from germline; a read error may be responsible. The V call is TRBV11-2, the J call TRBJ2-7, with D possibly TRBD1 on 6 matching bases. This CDR3 is built from 14 residues. Germline loops: CDR1 SGHAT, CDR2 FQNNGV. The CDR3: CASSLRQDSYKQYF. The CDR3 DNA reads as TGTGCCAGCAGCTTACGACAGGACTCCTACAAGCAGTACTTC.

This chain joins TRBV12-3 or TRBV12-4 and TRBJ1-2; D uncertain. The CDR3 is 12 residues long. The V end lost 3 bases, the J end lost 9 bases, and 11 bases lay between the germline ends. The DNA of the CDR3 is TGTGCCAGCAGTTTGGGCCTGCGGAGCTACACCTTC. As protein: CASSLGLRSYTF.

CDR3 in amino acids: CSAAPPQEGYEQYF. Here the CDR3 DNA reads TGCAGTGCTGCCCCCCCGCAAGAGGGCTACGAGCAGTACTTC. The chain uses TRBV20-1 and TRBJ2-7; possibly TRBD2 for D (5 bases). The CDR3 has 14 residues. Germline V gives CDR1 DFQATT, CDR2 SNEGSKA (reference sequence). Trimming pared 5 bases from V and 3 bases from J, leaving 17 bases between.

The table lists this clonotype with a few counts. The chain joins TRBV19 to TRBJ2-1; weak D call: TRBD2 (6 bases). With 3 bases removed from V and 7 bases from J, the gap between germline ends came to 13 bases. The CDR3 extends over 14 amino acids. Looked up from germline, CDR1 is LNHDA and CDR2 is SQIVND (reference sequence). The DNA of the CDR3 is TGTGCCAGTAGTATGGGACTGGGGTTAAATGAGCAGTTCTTC. It specifies CASSMGLGLNEQFF. The full variable domain, with the rest looked up from reference TRBV19 and TRBJ2-1, is DGGITQSPKYLFRKEGQNVTLSCEQNLNHDAMYWYRQDPGQGLRLIYYSQIVNDFQKGDIAEGYSVSREKKESFPLTVTSAQKNPTAFYLCASSMGLGLNEQFFGPGTRLTVL.

This clonotype was observed a handful of times. The genes are TRBV5-6 and TRBJ2-1, with 7 bases matching TRBD2. Germline CDR1 SGHDT, CDR2 YYEEEE. With V trimmed by 4 bases and J by 9 bases, 4 bases remained unmatched. The CDR3 covers 12 residues. The CDR3 DNA reads TGTGCCAGCAGCCTTAGCGGGTTTGAGCAGTTCTTC. Encoded protein: CASSLSGFEQFF.